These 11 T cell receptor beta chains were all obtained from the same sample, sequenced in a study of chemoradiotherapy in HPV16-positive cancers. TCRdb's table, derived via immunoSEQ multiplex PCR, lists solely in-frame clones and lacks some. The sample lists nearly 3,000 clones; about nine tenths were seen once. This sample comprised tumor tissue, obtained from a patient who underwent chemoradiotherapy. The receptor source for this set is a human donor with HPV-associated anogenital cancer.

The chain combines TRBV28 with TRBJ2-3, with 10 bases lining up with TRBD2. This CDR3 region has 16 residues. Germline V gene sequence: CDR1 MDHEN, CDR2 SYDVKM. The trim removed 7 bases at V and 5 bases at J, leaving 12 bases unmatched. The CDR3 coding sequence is TGTGCCAGCACCCCATCCCTAGCGGGAGAAGGAGATACGCAGTATTTT. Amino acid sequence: CASTPSLAGEGDTQYF.

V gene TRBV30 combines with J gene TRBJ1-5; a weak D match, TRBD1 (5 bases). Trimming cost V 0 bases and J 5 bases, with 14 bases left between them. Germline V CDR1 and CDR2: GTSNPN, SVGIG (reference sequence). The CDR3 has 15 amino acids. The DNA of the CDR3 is TGTGCCTGGAGTGTAGGGGACCCCCGGTATCAGCCCCAGCATTTT. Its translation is CAWSVGDPRYQPQHF.

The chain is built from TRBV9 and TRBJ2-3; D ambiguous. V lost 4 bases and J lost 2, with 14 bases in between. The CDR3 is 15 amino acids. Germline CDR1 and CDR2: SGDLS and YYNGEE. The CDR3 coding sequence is TGTGCCAGCAGCATCCGGCCGTTAGTCACAGATACGCAGTATTTT. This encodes CASSIRPLVTDTQYF.

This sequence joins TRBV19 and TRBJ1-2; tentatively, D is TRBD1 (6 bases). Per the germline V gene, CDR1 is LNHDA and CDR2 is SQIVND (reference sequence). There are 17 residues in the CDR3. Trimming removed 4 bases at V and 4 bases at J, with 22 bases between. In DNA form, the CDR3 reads TGTGCCAGTAGTACCTCGACGGGGGCAGGAGGAGGCTATGGCTACACCTTC. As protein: CASSTSTGAGGGYGYTF.

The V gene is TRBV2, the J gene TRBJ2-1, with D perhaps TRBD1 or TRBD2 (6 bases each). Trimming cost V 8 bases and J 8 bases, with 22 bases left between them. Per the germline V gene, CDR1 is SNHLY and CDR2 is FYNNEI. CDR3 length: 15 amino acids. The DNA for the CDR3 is TGTGCCAGCTTGCCGGGGGCCCCAACGAGGGATGAGCAGTTCTTC. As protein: CASLPGAPTRDEQFF.

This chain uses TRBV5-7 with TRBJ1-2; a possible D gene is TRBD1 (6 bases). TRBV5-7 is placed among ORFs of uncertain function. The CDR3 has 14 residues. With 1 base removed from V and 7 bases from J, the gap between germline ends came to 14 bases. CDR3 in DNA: TGTGCCAGCAGCTTGCGGGGGGGGGCAGGTGGCTACACCTTC. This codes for CASSLRGGAGGYTF.

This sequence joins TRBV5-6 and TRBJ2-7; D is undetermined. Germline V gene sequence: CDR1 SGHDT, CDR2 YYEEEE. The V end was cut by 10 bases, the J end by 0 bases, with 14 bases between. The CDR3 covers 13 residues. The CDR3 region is CASLSYASYEQYF. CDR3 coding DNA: TGTGCCTCCTTAAGCTACGCCTCCTACGAGCAGTACTTC.

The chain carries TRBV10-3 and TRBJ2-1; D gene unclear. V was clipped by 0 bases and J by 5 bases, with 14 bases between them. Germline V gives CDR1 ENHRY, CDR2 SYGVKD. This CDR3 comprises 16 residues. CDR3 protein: CAISESKGIGDNEQFF. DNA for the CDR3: TGTGCCATCAGTGAGTCGAAGGGAATTGGGGACAATGAGCAGTTCTTC.

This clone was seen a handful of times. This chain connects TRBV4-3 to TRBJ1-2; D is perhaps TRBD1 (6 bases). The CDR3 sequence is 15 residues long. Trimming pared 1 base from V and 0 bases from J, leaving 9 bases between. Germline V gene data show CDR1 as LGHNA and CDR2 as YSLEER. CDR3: CASSQGGASNYGYTF. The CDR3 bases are TGCGCCAGCAGCCAAGGGGGGGCGTCTAACTATGGCTACACCTTC.

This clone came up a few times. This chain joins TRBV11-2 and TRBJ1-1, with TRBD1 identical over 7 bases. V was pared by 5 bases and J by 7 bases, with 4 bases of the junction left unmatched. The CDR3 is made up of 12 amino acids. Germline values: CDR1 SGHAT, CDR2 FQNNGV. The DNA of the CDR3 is TGTGCCAGCAGCCAACAGGGGAATGAAGCTTTCTTT. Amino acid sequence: CASSQQGNEAFF. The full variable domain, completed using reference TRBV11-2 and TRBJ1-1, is EAGVAQSPRYKIIEKRQSVAFWCNPISGHATLYWYQQILGQGPKLLIQFQNNGVVDDSQLPKDRFSAERLKGVDSTLKIQPAKLEDSAVYLCASSQQGNEAFFGQGTRLTVV.

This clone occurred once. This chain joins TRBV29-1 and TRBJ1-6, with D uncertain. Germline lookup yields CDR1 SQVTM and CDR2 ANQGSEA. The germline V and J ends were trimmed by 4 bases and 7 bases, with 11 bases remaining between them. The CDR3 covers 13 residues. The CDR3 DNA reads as TGCAGCGTTGCAGTCGACTCCAATTCACCCCTCCACTTT. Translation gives CSVAVDSNSPLHF.